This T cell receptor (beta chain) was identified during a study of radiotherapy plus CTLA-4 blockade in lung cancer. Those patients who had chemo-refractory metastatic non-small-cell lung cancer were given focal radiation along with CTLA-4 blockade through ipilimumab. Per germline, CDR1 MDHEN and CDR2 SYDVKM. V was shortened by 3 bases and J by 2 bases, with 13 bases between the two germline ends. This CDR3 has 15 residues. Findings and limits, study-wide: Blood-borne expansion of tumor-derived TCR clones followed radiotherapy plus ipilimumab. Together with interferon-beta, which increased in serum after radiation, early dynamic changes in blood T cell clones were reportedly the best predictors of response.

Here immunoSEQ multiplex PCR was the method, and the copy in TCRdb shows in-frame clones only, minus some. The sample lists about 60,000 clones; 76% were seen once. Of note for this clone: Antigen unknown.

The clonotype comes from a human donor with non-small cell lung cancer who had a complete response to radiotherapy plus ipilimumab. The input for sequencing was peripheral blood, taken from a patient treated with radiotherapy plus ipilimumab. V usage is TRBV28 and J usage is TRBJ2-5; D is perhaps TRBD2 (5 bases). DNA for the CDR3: TGTGCCAGCAGTTTCCTGGGAGAAGGACAAGAGACCCAGTACTTC. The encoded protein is CASSFLGEGQETQYF.